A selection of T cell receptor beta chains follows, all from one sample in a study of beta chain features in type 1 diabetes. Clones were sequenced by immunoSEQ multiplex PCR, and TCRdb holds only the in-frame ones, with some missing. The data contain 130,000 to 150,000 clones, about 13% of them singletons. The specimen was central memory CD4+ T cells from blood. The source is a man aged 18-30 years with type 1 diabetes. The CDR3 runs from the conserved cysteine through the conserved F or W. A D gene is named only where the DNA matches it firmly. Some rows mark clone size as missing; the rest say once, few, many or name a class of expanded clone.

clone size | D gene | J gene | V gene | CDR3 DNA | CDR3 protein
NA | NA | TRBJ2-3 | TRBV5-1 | TGCGCCAGCAGCTTGACTAGTACTAGCACAGATACGCAGTATTTT | CASSLTSTSTDTQYF
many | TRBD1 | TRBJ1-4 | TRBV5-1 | TGCGCCAGCAGCAAGGGACAGGGTGGTGAAAAACTGTTTTTT | CASSKGQGGEKLFF
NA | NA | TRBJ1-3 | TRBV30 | TGTGCCTGGAGTCCCCGGACGGGATACTCTGGAAACACCATATATTTT | CAWSPRTGYSGNTIYF
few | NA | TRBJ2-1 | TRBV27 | TGTGCCAGCAGTTTGCAAGGCCCCCGGTACAATGAGCAGTTCTTC | CASSLQGPRYNEQFF
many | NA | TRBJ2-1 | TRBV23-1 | TGCGCCAGCAGTCAATCGCCCCGGCTTACAGGGAGAGTAAATGAGCAGTTCTTC | CASSQSPRLTGRVNEQFF
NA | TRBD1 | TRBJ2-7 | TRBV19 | TGTGCCAGTAGTATGACAGGGATGGAGCAGTACTTC | CASSMTGMEQYF
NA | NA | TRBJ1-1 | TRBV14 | TGTGCCAGCAGCTCCACCAAAACCCGATCGAGGAACACTGAAGCTTTCTTT | CASSSTKTRSRNTEAFF
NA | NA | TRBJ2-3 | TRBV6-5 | TGTGCCAGCAGGTTCACAGATACGCAGTATTTT | CASRFTDTQYF
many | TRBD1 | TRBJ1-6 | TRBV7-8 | TGTGCCAGCAGCTTGACGGGACAGGAGGATTCACCCCTCCACTTT | CASSLTGQEDSPLHF
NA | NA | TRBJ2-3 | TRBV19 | TGTGCCAGTAGTGCTAAGGGGGGGACGCAGTATTTT | CASSAKGGTQYF
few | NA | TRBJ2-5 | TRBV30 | TGTGCCTGGAGTGTATCCCGGGTTTGGGAGACCCAGTACTTC | CAWSVSRVWETQYF
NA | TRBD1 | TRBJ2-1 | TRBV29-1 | TGCAGCGTTGAATTCCGCCGGGACAGGGGGTATAGTGAGCAGTTCTTC | CSVEFRRDRGYSEQFF
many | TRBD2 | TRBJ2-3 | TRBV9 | TGTGCCAGCAGCACCCGGACTAGCGCCCGCACAGATACGCAGTATTTT | CASSTRTSARTDTQYF
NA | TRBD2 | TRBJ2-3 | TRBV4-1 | TGCGCCAGCAGTCAATCCGGCACCGGGGGGAAGACAGATACGCAGTATTTT | CASSQSGTGGKTDTQYF
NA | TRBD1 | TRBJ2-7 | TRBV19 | TGTGCCAGTAGTCCTCCAACCGGGACAGGGGACTACGAGCAGTACTTC | CASSPPTGTGDYEQYF
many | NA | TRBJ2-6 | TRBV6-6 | TGTGCCAGCCCGTTTCGGGCCAACGTCCTGACTTTC | CASPFRANVLTF
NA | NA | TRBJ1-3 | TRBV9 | TGTGCCAGCAGCGTAAGAACAGGAAACACCATATATTTT | CASSVRTGNTIYF
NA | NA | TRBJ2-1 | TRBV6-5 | TGTGCCAGCAGGAAGCAACAGGGATCGGGCTATGAGCAGTTCTTC | CASRKQQGSGYEQFF
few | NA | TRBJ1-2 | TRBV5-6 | TGTGCCAGCAGCTCGACCGGGACTTACTATGGCTACACCTTC | CASSSTGTYYGYTF
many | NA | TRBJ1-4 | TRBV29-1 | TGCAGCGTGCGGACTAATGAAAAACTGTTTTTT | CSVRTNEKLFF
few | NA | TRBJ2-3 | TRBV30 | TGTGCCTGGAGTCCTGGCCCTTACAACACAGATACGCAGTATTTT | CAWSPGPYNTDTQYF
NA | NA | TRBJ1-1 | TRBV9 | TGTGCCAGCAGCGTAGGCCAGGGCCCGAAGACTTTCTTT | CASSVGQGPKTFF
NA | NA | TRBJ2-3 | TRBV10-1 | TGCGCCAGCAGTGAGACCACAGGAGGGGGATCAGATACGCAGTATTTT | CASSETTGGGSDTQYF
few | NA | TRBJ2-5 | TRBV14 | TGTGCCAGCAGCCAAGATCTGGGGGCACGGAACCAAGAGACCCAGTACTTC | CASSQDLGARNQETQYF
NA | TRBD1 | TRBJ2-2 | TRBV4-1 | TGCGCCAGCACACCGGGACAGGGGGCGCTTACCGGGGAGCTGTTTTTT | CASTPGQGALTGELFF
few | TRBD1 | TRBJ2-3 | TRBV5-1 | TGCGCCAGCAGCCTCGGGACAGCCGCTACAGATACGCAGTATTTT | CASSLGTAATDTQYF
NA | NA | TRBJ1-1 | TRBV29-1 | TGCAGCGTTGTAAGACACACGAGCACTGAAGCTTTCTTT | CSVVRHTSTEAFF
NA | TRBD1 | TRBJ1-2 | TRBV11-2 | TGTGCCAGCAGCCAAGGGACAGCGCCACTACTCTTC | CASSQGTAPLLF
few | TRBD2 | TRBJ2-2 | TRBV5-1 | TGCGCCAGCAGCTTGACTAGCGTAACCGGGGAGCTGTTTTTT | CASSLTSVTGELFF
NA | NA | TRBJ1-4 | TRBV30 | TGTGCCTGGAGTATGGGCAGGGCTTATGAAAAACTGTTTTTT | CAWSMGRAYEKLFF
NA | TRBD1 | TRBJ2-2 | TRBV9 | TGTGCCAGTGGGGACAGCTCGAACACCGGGGAGCTGTTTTTT | CASGDSSNTGELFF
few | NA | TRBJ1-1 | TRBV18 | TGTGCCAGCTCACCCGGGCTGAGGAACACTGAAGCTTTCTTT | CASSPGLRNTEAFF
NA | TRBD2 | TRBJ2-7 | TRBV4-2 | TGTGCCAGCAGCCAAGAAGCGGGGGGCAGGGCCTACGAGCAGTACTTC | CASSQEAGGRAYEQYF
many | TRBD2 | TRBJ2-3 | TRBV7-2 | TGTGCCAGCAGCATCGGGACTAGCGGCACAGATACGCAGTATTTT | CASSIGTSGTDTQYF
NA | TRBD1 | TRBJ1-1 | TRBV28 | TGTGCCGGCCAGACAGGGGCGAAGGGTGAAGCTTTCTTT | CAGQTGAKGEAFF
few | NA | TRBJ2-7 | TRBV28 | TGTGCCAGCAGTTTAAGGTGGGGGGACGAGCAGTACTTC | CASSLRWGDEQYF
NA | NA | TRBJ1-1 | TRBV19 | TGTGCCAGTAGCCCACAGGTACCGCCTGAAGCTTTCTTT | CASSPQVPPEAFF
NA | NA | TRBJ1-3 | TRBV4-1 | TGCGCCAGCAGCCAAGGGGCCTTCTCTGGAAACACCATATATTTT | CASSQGAFSGNTIYF
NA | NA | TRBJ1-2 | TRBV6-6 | TGTGCCAGCAGTTACTCATCCAGAGCTAATGGCTACACCTTC | CASSYSSRANGYTF
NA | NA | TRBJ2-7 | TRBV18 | TGTGCCAGCTCACCAGACGGCCGAAGGGAGCAGTACTTC | CASSPDGRREQYF
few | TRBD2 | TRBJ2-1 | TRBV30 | TGTGCCTGGAGTACCGCTAGCGGGGGGGCTCCCAATGAGCAGTTCTTC | CAWSTASGGAPNEQFF
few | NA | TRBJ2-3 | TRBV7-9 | TGTGCCAGCAGCCTCGGGACTCTTGGCGGAGATACGCAGTATTTT | CASSLGTLGGDTQYF
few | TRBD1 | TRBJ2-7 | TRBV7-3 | TGTGCCAGCAGTTTAGACAGGGGGCCGTACGAGCAGTACTTC | CASSLDRGPYEQYF
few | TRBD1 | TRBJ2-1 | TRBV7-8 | TGTGCCAGCAGCTTAGAGGGGACAGGGGGCAACAATGAGCAGTTCTTC | CASSLEGTGGNNEQFF
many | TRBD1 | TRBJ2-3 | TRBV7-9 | TGTGCCAGCAGCCCCAGGGGGCCCGATACGCAGTATTTT | CASSPRGPDTQYF
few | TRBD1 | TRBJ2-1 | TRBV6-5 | TGTGCCAGCAGGTACAGGGGGCCGGATGAGCAGTTCTTC | CASRYRGPDEQFF
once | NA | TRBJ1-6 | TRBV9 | TGTGCCAGCAGCCTAGACTACCTGGGGAACTCACCCCTCCACTTT | CASSLDYLGNSPLHF
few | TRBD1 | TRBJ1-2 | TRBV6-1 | TGTGCCAGCAGTGAAAGTCAGGGGGCCCATGGCTACACCTTC | CASSESQGAHGYTF
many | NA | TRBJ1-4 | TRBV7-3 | TGTGCCAGCAGCTTATCAAGGGAAAAACTGTTTTTT | CASSLSREKLFF